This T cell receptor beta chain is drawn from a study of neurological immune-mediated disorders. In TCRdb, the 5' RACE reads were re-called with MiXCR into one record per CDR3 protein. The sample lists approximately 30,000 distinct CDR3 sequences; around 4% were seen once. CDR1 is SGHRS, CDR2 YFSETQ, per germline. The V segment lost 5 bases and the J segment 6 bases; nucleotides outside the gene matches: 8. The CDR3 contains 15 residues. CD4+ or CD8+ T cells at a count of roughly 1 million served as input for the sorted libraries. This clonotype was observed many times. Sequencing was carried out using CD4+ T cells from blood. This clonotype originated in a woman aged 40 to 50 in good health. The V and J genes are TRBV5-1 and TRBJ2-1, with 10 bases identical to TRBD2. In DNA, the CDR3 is TGCGCCAGCAGTCTAGCGGGAGACAGGTTCAATGAGCAGTTCTTC. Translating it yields CASSLAGDRFNEQFF.